This TCR beta chain was recovered during a study of blood T cell repertoires in COVID-19. This clone turned up a few times. Produced via immunoSEQ multiplex PCR; TCRdb's table is partial and in-frame only. The repertoire holds hundreds of thousands of clones, with 75% to 85% as singletons. The source is a human donor in a cohort sampled during active COVID-19. Sequenced sample: peripheral blood.

As DNA, the CDR3 is TGCAGCGTTGAAGTGTCTAGCGGATATACGCAGTATTTT. It encodes CSVEVSSGYTQYF. V gene TRBV29-1 combines with J gene TRBJ2-3; 7 bases map to TRBD2. The CDR3 sequence is 13 residues long. Germline V CDR1 and CDR2: SQVTM, ANQGSEA. Unmatched junction bases numbered 5, after V lost 1 base and J lost 7 bases.